This is a list of T cell receptor beta chains from one sample in a study of OX40 agonist ivuxolimab in advanced cancers. TCRdb's copy holds only in-frame clones and misses some; the assay was immunoSEQ multiplex PCR. Among roughly 11,000 clones listed, around 80% were seen once. Sequencing used CD4+ or CD8+ T cells sorted from blood, obtained in a trial of the OX40 agonist ivuxolimab. These receptors were obtained from an adult with an advanced solid tumor such as melanoma, head and neck, liver or kidney cancer. Each CDR3 is given with its conserved first and last residue. D genes are given only for firm matches. The size field is filled for only some rows; it gives once, few, many or a size class.

.,.,TRBJ2-7,TRBV15,CATSPRGGYEQYF,TGTGCCACCAGCCCCAGGGGCGGTTACGAGCAGTACTTC
.,.,TRBJ1-2,TRBV7-4,CASSLVPSNYGYTF,TGTGCCAGCAGCTTAGTTCCTTCTAACTATGGCTACACCTTC
.,TRBD1,TRBJ1-1,TRBV6-4,CASSQTGSGTEAFF,TGTGCCAGCAGTCAGACAGGGTCGGGCACTGAAGCTTTCTTT
.,.,TRBJ2-2,TRBV7-9,CASSVDRTAGELFF,TGTGCCAGCAGCGTAGACCGGACGGCCGGGGAGCTGTTTTTT
.,TRBD1,TRBJ1-2,TRBV9,CASSPRTGVNYGYTF,TGTGCCAGCAGCCCACGGACAGGGGTTAACTATGGCTACACCTTC
few,.,TRBJ1-5,TRBV15,CATSPQGRKDQPQHF,TGTGCCACCAGCCCACAGGGTCGTAAGGATCAGCCCCAGCATTTT
few,.,TRBJ2-7,TRBV6-5,CASSYSETEPYEQYF,TGTGCCAGCAGTTACTCCGAGACAGAGCCCTACGAGCAGTACTTC
.,TRBD1,TRBJ1-2,TRBV29-1,CSVDPDRALYGYTF,TGCAGCGTTGACCCGGACAGGGCTCTTTATGGCTACACCTTC
.,.,TRBJ2-1,TRBV6-4,CASSAGGGGYNEQFF,TGTGCCAGCAGTGCTGGAGGGGGCGGTTACAATGAGCAGTTCTTC
.,.,TRBJ2-2,TRBV6-4,CASSFSGASRRELFF,TGTGCCAGCAGTTTTAGTGGGGCCAGCAGGCGGGAGCTGTTTTTT
once,TRBD2,TRBJ2-1,TRBV6-4,CASSDSTGGATNEQFF,TGTGCCAGCAGTGACTCGACGGGGGGGGCCACAAATGAGCAGTTCTTC
.,TRBD2,TRBJ2-7,TRBV11-2,CASTTSGYEQYF,TGTGCCAGCACCACTAGCGGCTACGAGCAGTACTTC
.,TRBD1,TRBJ1-4,TRBV29-1,CSVFIGDRGREKLFF,TGCAGCGTTTTCATCGGGGACAGGGGAAGAGAAAAACTGTTTTTT
.,TRBD2,TRBJ2-3,TRBV5-4,CASSLEAGELDTQYF,TGTGCCAGCAGCTTGGAAGCGGGAGAGTTAGATACGCAGTATTTT
medium-sized,TRBD2,TRBJ2-7,TRBV10-3,CAISVAGGSYEQYF,TGTGCCATCAGTGTAGCGGGAGGGTCCTACGAGCAGTACTTC
.,.,TRBJ2-5,TRBV11-3,CASSSHGETQYF,TGTGCCAGCAGCTCCCATGGGGAGACCCAGTACTTC
.,.,TRBJ2-1,TRBV7-9,CASSLAGGTTSYNEQFF,TGTGCCAGCAGCTTAGCGGGTGGGACAACCTCCTACAATGAGCAGTTCTTC
.,.,TRBJ1-2,TRBV4-1,CASSQMGAYGYTF,TGCGCCAGCAGCCAGATGGGAGCTTATGGCTACACCTTC
.,.,TRBJ1-1,TRBV4-1,CATNKGSEAFF,TGCGCCACCAACAAGGGATCTGAAGCTTTCTTT
medium-sized,TRBD1,TRBJ1-5,TRBV7-3,CASSQTGTGQPQHF,TGTGCCAGCAGTCAGACAGGGACCGGCCAGCCCCAGCATTTT
once,.,TRBJ2-7,TRBV6-1,CAIRGAFYEQYF,TGTGCCATCAGGGGGGCCTTCTACGAGCAGTACTTC
.,.,TRBJ2-7,TRBV5-1,CASSLGGTYEQYF,TGCGCCAGCAGCTTGGGGGGCACATACGAGCAGTACTTC
.,.,TRBJ1-1,TRBV4-1,CASSHVGADTEAFF,TGCGCCAGCAGCCATGTGGGGGCGGACACTGAAGCTTTCTTT
.,.,TRBJ2-1,TRBV7-2,CASSLPPDRNEQFF,TGTGCCAGCAGCCTCCCCCCGGACAGAAATGAGCAGTTCTTC
.,.,TRBJ2-7,TRBV13,CASSFGTSYEQYF,TGTGCCAGCAGCTTCGGGACTTCCTACGAGCAGTACTTC
.,.,TRBJ2-7,TRBV5-1,CASGLESEQYF,TGTGCCAGCGGGTTGGAGTCCGAGCAGTACTTC
.,.,TRBJ1-2,TRBV10-3,CAISEPGTSNYGYTF,TGTGCCATCAGTGAGCCTGGGACAAGTAACTATGGCTACACCTTC
.,.,TRBJ2-5,TRBV6-5,CASGLGGTQYF,TGTGCCAGCGGGCTAGGTGGGACCCAGTACTTC
.,.,TRBJ1-1,TRBV30,CAWRTGVPEAFF,TGTGCCTGGAGAACGGGGGTACCTGAAGCTTTCTTT
large,.,TRBJ2-1,TRBV5-6,CASSLLQPYNEQFF,TGTGCCAGCAGCTTGCTACAACCTTACAATGAGCAGTTCTTC
.,.,TRBJ2-5,TRBV6-6,CASTAGGYQETQYF,TGTGCCAGCACGGCAGGGGGGTACCAAGAGACCCAGTACTTC
medium-sized,.,TRBJ2-1,TRBV7-6,CASSESSYNEQFF,TGTGCCAGCAGCGAAAGCTCCTACAATGAGCAGTTCTTC
.,.,TRBJ2-5,TRBV7-9,CASSQAILGEETQYF,TGTGCCAGCAGCCAGGCTATTTTGGGGGAAGAGACCCAGTACTTC
.,TRBD1,TRBJ2-7,TRBV6-1,CASSESGTGGDEQYF,TGTGCCAGCAGTGAATCCGGGACAGGGGGCGACGAGCAGTACTTC
.,TRBD2,TRBJ2-3,TRBV20-1,CSAAGADTQYF,TGCAGTGCGGCGGGGGCAGATACGCAGTATTTT